This T cell receptor beta chain derives from a study of cytomegalovirus exposure and HLA in healthy donors. The primer mix had 60 Vbeta and 13 Jbeta primers. Measured with immunoSEQ multiplex PCR; TCRdb has only the in-frame clones, and not every one. The sample holds some 200,000 clones; 70% to 80% are singletons and the top ten take approximately 1.5%. Trimming removed 5 bases from V and 0 bases from J, with 12 bases in between. Germline loops: CDR1 SGHAT, CDR2 FQNNGV. The CDR3 is 15 amino acids. This rearrangement joins TRBV11-2 to TRBJ2-3; a weak D match, TRBD2 (6 bases). Input material: PBMCs. This clonotype was sampled from a girl aged 10 to 17 in good health and CMV-seropositive. The CDR3 is CASSPTLASTDTQYF. In nucleotides, the CDR3 is TGTGCCAGCAGCCCGACTCTAGCGAGCACAGATACGCAGTATTTT.